The 22 T cell receptor beta chains reported below all come from one sample, sequenced in a study of beta chain features in type 1 diabetes. General observations from the study: TCRB CDR3s were moderately but significantly shorter in Type 1 diabetes patients in all four CD4+ subsets.

Antigens for these TCRs are unknown. Reverse transcribing all isolated RNA meant expressed TCRB transcripts were sequenced. Some clones are missing from TCRdb's copy, which holds only in-frame ones; the method was immunoSEQ multiplex PCR. This sample has 20,000 to 25,000 clones, with under 60% found just once. Sequencing was done on a sample of stem cell memory CD4+ T cells from blood. The source of these receptors is a young man with type 1 diabetes.

This clone was seen more than once but under ten times. The rearrangement joins TRBV15 to TRBJ2-5, with a weak D call TRBD2 (6 bases). The length of the CDR3 is 15 residues. The V and J ends lost 3 bases and 5 bases respectively, with 16 bases between them. CDR1 and CDR2 from the germline V gene are LNHNV and YYDKDF (reference sequence). The DNA of the CDR3 is TGTGCCACCAGCAGGGATCTGGGGGGAACGGAGACCCAGTACTTC. It translates to CATSRDLGGTETQYF.

The chain employs TRBV29-1 and TRBJ2-2; no clear D. This CDR3 is 14 amino acids long. CDR1 is SQVTM and CDR2 is ANQGSEA in the germline V gene. The germline V and J ends were trimmed by 5 bases and 0 bases, with 10 bases remaining between them. CDR3 DNA sequence: TGCAGCGTTTCAGGTCCCGCGAACACCGGGGAGCTGTTTTTT. It codes for CSVSGPANTGELFF.

The chain uses TRBV5-6 and TRBJ2-3, with TRBD1 identical over 8 bases. V trimming: 7 bases; J trimming: 7 bases; junction bases outside the gene matches: 14. The V gene's germline CDR1 is SGHDT and CDR2 YYEEEE. The length of the CDR3 is 15 residues. CDR3 in amino acids: CASRSKDRDGNTQYF. The CDR3 nucleotides are TGTGCCAGCCGCTCCAAGGACAGGGATGGGAATACGCAGTATTTT.

This chain uses TRBV21-1 with TRBJ2-6; the table assigns TRBD2, which was not confirmed against the DNA. TRBV21-1 is a documented pseudogene. CDR3 length: 19 residues. CDR3 in DNA: TGTGCCAGCAGCAAAGGTGACGGGACTCGCCTAACTGGGGCCAACGTCCTGACTTTC. Translating gives CASSKGDGTRLTGANVLTF.

The chain is built from TRBV5-6 and TRBJ2-7; weak D call: TRBD1 (6 bases). V lost 5 bases, J lost 3 bases, and 12 bases lay in between. Germline CDR1 and CDR2: SGHDT and YYEEEE. The length of the CDR3 is 13 residues. CDR3 DNA sequence: TGTGCCAGCAGAGACGGACAGTACTACGAGCAGTACTTC. It codes for CASRDGQYYEQYF. Full variable domain (rest looked up from reference TRBV5-6 and TRBJ2-7): DAGVTQSPTHLIKTRGQQVTLRCSPKSGHDTVSWYQQALGQGPQFIFQYYEEEERQRGNFPDRFSGHQFPNYSSELNVNALLLGDSALYLCASRDGQYYEQYFGPGTRLTVT.

This chain connects TRBV12-5 to TRBJ2-1; 7 bases map to TRBD2. Trimming took 6 bases from V and 9 from J; bases not matched to a gene: 8. This CDR3 comprises 13 residues. CDR1 and CDR2 (germline): LGHNT, FRNRAP. DNA for the CDR3: TGTGCTAGTGGACAACGACTAGCCGCTGAGCAGTTCTTC. Translating gives CASGQRLAAEQFF.

This clone showed up just a few times. The chain employs TRBV18 and TRBJ2-7; 7 bases are shared with TRBD2. Germline CDR1 reads KGHSH; CDR2 reads LQKENI. V dropped 3 bases and J dropped 0; count of bases not matched to a gene: 2. This CDR3 contains 14 residues. In DNA form, the CDR3 reads TGTGCCAGCTCACCCGGGACTACCTCCTACGAGCAGTACTTC. Protein sequence: CASSPGTTSYEQYF.

This clone showed up just a few times. This chain connects TRBV6-7 to TRBJ2-2; 8 bases agree with TRBD1. TRBV6-7 belongs to the ORF category, with a function that is uncertain. This CDR3 comprises 14 residues. V trimming: 9 bases; J trimming: 6 bases; junction bases outside the gene matches: 9. This CDR3 reads CASTLDRAAGELFF. Here the CDR3 DNA reads TGTGCCAGTACCTTGGACAGGGCCGCCGGGGAGCTGTTTTTT.

V usage is TRBV7-2 and J usage is TRBJ2-2; 10 nucleotides align to TRBD2. This CDR3 comprises 15 residues. CDR1 and CDR2 from the germline V gene are SGHTA and FQGNSA. V was pared by 6 bases and J by 3 bases, with 4 bases of the junction left unmatched. The CDR3: CASRRTSGDTGELFF. CDR3 DNA: TGTGCCAGCAGGCGCACTAGCGGGGACACCGGGGAGCTGTTTTTT.

The genes are TRBV4-1 and TRBJ2-2; 12 bases align to TRBD1. CDR3 size: 15 residues. Germline CDR1 is MGHRA and CDR2 is YSYEKL. Trimming removed 4 bases from V and 6 bases from J; junction bases left unmatched: 3. CDR3 residues: CASSRGQGAAGELFF. CDR3 sequence (DNA): TGCGCCAGCAGCCGGGGACAGGGGGCTGCCGGGGAGCTGTTTTTT.

The rearrangement uses TRBV28 and TRBJ2-7; 9 bases fit TRBD1. Germline V gene data show CDR1 as MDHEN and CDR2 as SYDVKM. The trim removed 8 bases at V and 6 bases at J, leaving 11 bases unmatched. The CDR3 has 14 amino acids. CDR3 DNA: TGTGCCAGCGGCTCTACTGGACAGGGGAGCGAGCAGTACTTC. It is translated as CASGSTGQGSEQYF.

This chain uses TRBV11-2 with TRBJ2-1; 8 nucleotides line up with TRBD2. Germline V gene lookup returns CDR1 SGHAT and CDR2 FQNNGV. CDR3 length equals 16 residues. Trimming at V came to 1 base and at J to 7 bases, leaving 9 bases not matched to a gene. The CDR3 loop reads CASSLASRLARNEQFF. CDR3 nucleotide sequence: TGTGCCAGCAGCTTAGCGTCGAGACTAGCGAGGAATGAGCAGTTCTTC.

The chain carries TRBV5-1 and TRBJ1-1, with TRBD1 identical over 8 bases. The junction had 6 bases not matched to a gene; V was cut back by 5 bases and J by 3 bases. This CDR3 has 14 amino acids. CDR1 is SGHRS, CDR2 YFSETQ, per germline. CDR3 in amino acids: CASRFRGRDTEAFF. CDR3 bases: TGCGCCAGCAGGTTCAGGGGGCGGGACACTGAAGCTTTCTTT.

This sequence joins TRBV9 and TRBJ1-1; 8 nucleotides match TRBD1. Germline V CDR1 and CDR2: SGDLS, YYNGEE. The CDR3 extends over 13 amino acids. V lost 0 bases to trimming and J lost 11 bases; unmatched junction nucleotides: 6. Written as DNA, the CDR3 is TGTGCCAGCAGCGTAGGGCAGGGGGCGGGTGCTTTCTTT. Translating it yields CASSVGQGAGAFF. The full variable domain, its missing parts supplied by reference TRBV9 and TRBJ1-1, is DSGVTQTPKHLITATGQRVTLRCSPRSGDLSVYWYQQSLDQGLQFLIQYYNGEERAKGNILERFSAQQFPDLHSELNLSSLELGDSALYFCASSVGQGAGAFFGQGTRLTVV.

The chain combines TRBV28 with TRBJ1-1, with 7 bases identical to TRBD1. The trim removed 5 bases at V and 11 bases at J, leaving 8 bases unmatched. CDR3 length equals 12 residues. The germline V gene encodes CDR1 MDHEN and CDR2 SYDVKM. CDR3 loop: CASSQTDRAAFF. CDR3 nucleotide sequence: TGTGCCAGCAGTCAAACAGACAGGGCGGCTTTCTTT.

This clone turned up a few times. The chain has TRBV18 and TRBJ2-3; 10 bases are shared with TRBD1. V shed 2 bases and J 2 bases; nucleotides not matched to a gene: 4. The germline V gene encodes CDR1 KGHSH and CDR2 LQKENI. This CDR3 comprises 16 residues. The CDR3 DNA reads TGTGCCAGCTCACCATCGGGACAGGGGAACACAGATACGCAGTATTTT. It codes for CASSPSGQGNTDTQYF.

This clone was recorded a few times. The chain links TRBV6-5 to TRBJ2-7; D is undetermined. Between the trimmed V and J ends, which lost 8 bases and 3 bases, there was a span of 11 bases. The CDR3 extends over 12 amino acids. Germline lookup yields CDR1 MNHEY and CDR2 SVGAGI. As DNA, the CDR3 is TGTGCCAGCGTTGATCCGGGCTACGAGCAGTACTTC. It codes for CASVDPGYEQYF.

This chain uses TRBV6-5 with TRBJ2-4; no firm D call. CDR1 and CDR2 from the germline V gene are MNHEY and SVGAGI. CDR3 size: 16 residues. Trimming left V 0 bases short and J 0 bases short, with 9 bases between. In nucleotides, the CDR3 is TGTGCCAGCAGTTACTCATACAGATTAGCCAAAAACATTCAGTACTTC. The encoded protein is CASSYSYRLAKNIQYF.

The chain is built from TRBV20-1 and TRBJ2-7, with unresolved D. V lost 0 bases, J lost 3 bases, and 3 bases lay in between. Germline CDR1 and CDR2: DFQATT and SNEGSKA (reference sequence). The CDR3 consists of 11 residues. The CDR3 reads CSARDFYEQYF. CDR3 nucleotides: TGCAGTGCTAGAGACTTCTACGAGCAGTACTTC.

V usage is TRBV7-9 and J usage is TRBJ1-1; no clear D gene. CDR1 is SEHNR and CDR2 is FQNEAQ in the germline V gene (reference sequence). The CDR3 consists of 15 residues. V was pared by 4 bases and J by 10 bases, with 22 bases between. The CDR3 sequence is CASSSSPGNAMGAFF. In nucleotides, the CDR3 is TGTGCCAGCAGCTCATCTCCCGGGAACGCTATGGGAGCTTTCTTT.

There are a few counts of this clone. This chain uses TRBV7-2 with TRBJ2-7, with 8 bases that match TRBD2. Germline V CDR1 and CDR2: SGHTA, FQGNSA. This CDR3 has 17 amino acids. The ends lost 0 bases at V and 1 base at J; junction bases unmatched: 8. The CDR3 loop reads CASSLAYGLAHSYEQYF. CDR3 nucleotides: TGTGCCAGCAGCTTAGCGTACGGACTAGCCCATTCCTACGAGCAGTACTTC.

This clone was seen a handful of times. The chain joins TRBV4-3 to TRBJ2-2; D perhaps matches TRBD1 (5 bases). CDR1 is LGHNA and CDR2 is YSLEER in the germline V gene. This CDR3 has 21 amino acids. V was clipped by 0 bases and J by 0 bases, with 23 bases between them. CDR3 region: CASSQDTSAGSWVANTGELFF. CDR3 nucleotides: TGCGCCAGCAGCCAAGATACCTCGGCAGGGTCTTGGGTAGCGAACACCGGGGAGCTGTTTTTT.